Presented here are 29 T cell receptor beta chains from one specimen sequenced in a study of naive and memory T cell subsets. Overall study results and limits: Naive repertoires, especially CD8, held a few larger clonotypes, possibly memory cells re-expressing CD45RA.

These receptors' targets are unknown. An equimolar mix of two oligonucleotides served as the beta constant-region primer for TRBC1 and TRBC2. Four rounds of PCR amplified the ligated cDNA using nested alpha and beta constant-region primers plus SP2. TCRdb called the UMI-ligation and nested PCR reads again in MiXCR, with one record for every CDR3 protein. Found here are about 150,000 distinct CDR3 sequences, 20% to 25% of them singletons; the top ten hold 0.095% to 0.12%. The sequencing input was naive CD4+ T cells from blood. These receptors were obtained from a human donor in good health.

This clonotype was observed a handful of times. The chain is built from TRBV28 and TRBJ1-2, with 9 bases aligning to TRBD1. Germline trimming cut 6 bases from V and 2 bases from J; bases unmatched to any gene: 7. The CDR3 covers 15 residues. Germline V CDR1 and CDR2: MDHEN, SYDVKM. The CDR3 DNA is TGTGCCAGCAGCCCACGGGGACAGGGAAACTATGGCTACACCTTC. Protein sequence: CASSPRGQGNYGYTF.

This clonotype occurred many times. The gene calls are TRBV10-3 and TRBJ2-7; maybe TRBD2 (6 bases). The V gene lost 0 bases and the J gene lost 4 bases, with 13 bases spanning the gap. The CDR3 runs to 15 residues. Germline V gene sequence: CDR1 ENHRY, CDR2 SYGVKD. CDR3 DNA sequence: TGTGCCATCAGTGAGTCGGTTAGCGGTACATACGAGCAGTACTTC. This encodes CAISESVSGTYEQYF.

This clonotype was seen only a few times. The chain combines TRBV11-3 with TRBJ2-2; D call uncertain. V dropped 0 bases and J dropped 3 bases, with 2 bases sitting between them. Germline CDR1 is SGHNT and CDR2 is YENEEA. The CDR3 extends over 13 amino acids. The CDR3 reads CASSLEHTGELFF. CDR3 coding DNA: TGTGCCAGCAGCTTAGAGCACACCGGGGAGCTGTTTTTT. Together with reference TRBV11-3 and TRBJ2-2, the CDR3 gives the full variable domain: EAGVVQSPRYKIIEKKQPVAFWCNPISGHNTLYWYLQNLGQGPELLIRYENEEAVDDSQLPKDRFSAERLKGVDSTLKIQPAELGDSAVYLCASSLEHTGELFFGEGSRLTVL.

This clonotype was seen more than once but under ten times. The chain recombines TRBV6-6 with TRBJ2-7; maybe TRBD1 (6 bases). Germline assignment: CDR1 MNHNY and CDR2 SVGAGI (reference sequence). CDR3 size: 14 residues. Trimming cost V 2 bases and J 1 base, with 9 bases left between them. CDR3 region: CASSYGGYSYEQYF. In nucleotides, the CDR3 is TGTGCCAGCAGTTACGGGGGCTATTCCTACGAGCAGTACTTC.

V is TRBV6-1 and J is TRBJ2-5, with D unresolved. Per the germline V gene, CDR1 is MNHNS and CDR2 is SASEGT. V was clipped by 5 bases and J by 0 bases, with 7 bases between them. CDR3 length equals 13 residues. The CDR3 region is CASSTRHQETQYF. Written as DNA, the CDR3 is TGTGCCAGCAGTACGCGACACCAAGAGACCCAGTACTTC.

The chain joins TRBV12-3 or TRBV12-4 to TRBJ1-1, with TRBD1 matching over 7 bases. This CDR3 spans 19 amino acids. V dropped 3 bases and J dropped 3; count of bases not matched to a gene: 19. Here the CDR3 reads CASSFLPGTYRGSYTEAFF. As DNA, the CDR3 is TGTGCCAGCAGTTTTTTGCCCGGTACCTACAGGGGTTCGTACACTGAAGCTTTCTTT.

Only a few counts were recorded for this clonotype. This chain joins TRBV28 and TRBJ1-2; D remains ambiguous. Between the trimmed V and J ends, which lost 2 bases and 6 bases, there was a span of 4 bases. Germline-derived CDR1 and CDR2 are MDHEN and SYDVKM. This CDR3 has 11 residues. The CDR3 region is CASSLPHGYTF. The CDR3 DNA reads TGTGCCAGCAGTTTACCTCATGGCTACACCTTC.

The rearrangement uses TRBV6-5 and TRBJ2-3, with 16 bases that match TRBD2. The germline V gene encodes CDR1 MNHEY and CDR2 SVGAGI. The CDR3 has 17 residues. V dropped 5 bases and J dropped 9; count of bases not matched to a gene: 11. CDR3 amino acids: CASSPGTSGRAVETQYF. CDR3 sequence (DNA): TGTGCCAGCAGTCCCGGGACTAGCGGGAGGGCCGTCGAAACGCAGTATTTT.

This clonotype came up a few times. The CDR3 DNA follows: TGCAGCGTTGGGCCGGGGACAGGGAGTCCCGGGGAGCTGTTTTTT. Protein product: CSVGPGTGSPGELFF. The gene calls are TRBV29-1 and TRBJ2-2; 9 nucleotides align to TRBD1. CDR1 and CDR2 from the germline V gene are SQVTM and ANQGSEA. The CDR3 sequence is 15 residues long. Losses at the gene ends were 4 bases for V and 6 bases for J; bases not matched to a gene: 9.

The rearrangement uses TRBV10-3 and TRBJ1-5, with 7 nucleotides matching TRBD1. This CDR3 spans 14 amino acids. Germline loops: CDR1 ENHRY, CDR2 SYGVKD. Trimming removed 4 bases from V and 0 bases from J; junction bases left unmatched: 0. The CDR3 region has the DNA TGTGCCATCAGTGCAGGGGGTAGCAATCAGCCCCAGCATTTT. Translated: CAISAGGSNQPQHF.

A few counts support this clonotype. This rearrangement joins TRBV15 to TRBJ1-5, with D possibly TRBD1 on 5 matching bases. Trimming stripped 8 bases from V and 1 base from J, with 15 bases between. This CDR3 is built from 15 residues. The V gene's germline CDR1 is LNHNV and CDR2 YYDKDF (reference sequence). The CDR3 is CATQVGVGSNQPQHF. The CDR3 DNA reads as TGTGCCACCCAAGTAGGGGTTGGAAGCAATCAGCCCCAGCATTTT.

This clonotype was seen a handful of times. CDR3 residues: CASSLAPTGISSYEQYF. The CDR3 DNA is TGTGCCAGCAGCTTAGCCCCGACAGGGATCAGCTCCTACGAGCAGTACTTC. V is TRBV7-9 and J is TRBJ2-7; 7 nucleotides align to TRBD1. This CDR3 region has 17 residues. Germline V lookup: CDR1 SEHNR, CDR2 FQNEAQ (reference sequence). The V and J ends lost 0 bases and 0 bases, in that order; junction bases with no gene match: 8.

CDR3 DNA sequence: TGCGCCAGCAGCTTGGCCATGACAGACCCTAGGACCGAGCAGTACTTC. Translation gives CASSLAMTDPRTEQYF. The chain recombines TRBV5-1 with TRBJ2-7, with D possibly TRBD1 on 5 matching bases. V was trimmed by 0 bases and J by 6 bases, leaving 19 bases between them. Per the germline V gene, CDR1 is SGHRS and CDR2 is YFSETQ. CDR3 length: 16 amino acids.

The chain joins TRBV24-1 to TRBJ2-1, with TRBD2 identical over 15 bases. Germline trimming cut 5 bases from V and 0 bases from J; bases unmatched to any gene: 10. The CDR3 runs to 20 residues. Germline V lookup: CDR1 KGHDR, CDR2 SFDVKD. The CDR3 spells CATSASGLAGGPSSYNEQFF. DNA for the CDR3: TGTGCCACCAGTGCCTCGGGACTAGCGGGAGGACCGAGCTCCTACAATGAGCAGTTCTTC.

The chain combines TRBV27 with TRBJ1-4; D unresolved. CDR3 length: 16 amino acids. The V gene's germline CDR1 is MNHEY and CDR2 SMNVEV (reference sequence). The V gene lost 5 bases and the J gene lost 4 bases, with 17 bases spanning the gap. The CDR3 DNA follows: TGTGCCAGCAGTCCACGGATCCGGACGGTTAATGAAAAACTGTTTTTT. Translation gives CASSPRIRTVNEKLFF.

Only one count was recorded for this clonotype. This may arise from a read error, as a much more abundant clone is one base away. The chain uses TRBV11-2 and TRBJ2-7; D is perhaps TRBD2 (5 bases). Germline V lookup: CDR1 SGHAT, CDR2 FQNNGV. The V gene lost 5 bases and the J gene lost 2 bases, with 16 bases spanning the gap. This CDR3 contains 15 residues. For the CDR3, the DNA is TGTGCCAGCAGCCCCGCTGGCGGGCGGGCCTACGAGCAGTACTTC. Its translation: CASSPAGGRAYEQYF.

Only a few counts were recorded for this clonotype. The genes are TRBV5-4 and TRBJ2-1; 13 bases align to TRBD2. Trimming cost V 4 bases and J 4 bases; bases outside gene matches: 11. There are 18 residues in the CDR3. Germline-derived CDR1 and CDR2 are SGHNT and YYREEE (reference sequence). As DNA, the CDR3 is TGTGCCAGCAGCATAGGGACTAGCGGGAAACCCCCTTACAATGAGCAGTTCTTC. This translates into CASSIGTSGKPPYNEQFF.

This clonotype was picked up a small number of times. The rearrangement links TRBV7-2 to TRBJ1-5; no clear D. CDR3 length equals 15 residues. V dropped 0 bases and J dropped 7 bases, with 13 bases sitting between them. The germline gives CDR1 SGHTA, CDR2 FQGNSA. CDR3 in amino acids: CASSLALAGGQPQHF. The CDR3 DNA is TGTGCCAGCAGCTTAGCGCTGGCAGGCGGGCAGCCCCAGCATTTT.

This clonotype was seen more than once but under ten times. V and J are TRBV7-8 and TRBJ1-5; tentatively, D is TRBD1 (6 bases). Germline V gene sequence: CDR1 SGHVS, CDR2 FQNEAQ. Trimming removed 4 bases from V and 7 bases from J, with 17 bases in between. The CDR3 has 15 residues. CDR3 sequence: CASSWDKAGYQPQHF. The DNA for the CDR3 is TGTGCCAGCAGCTGGGACAAGGCGGGGTACCAGCCCCAGCATTTT.

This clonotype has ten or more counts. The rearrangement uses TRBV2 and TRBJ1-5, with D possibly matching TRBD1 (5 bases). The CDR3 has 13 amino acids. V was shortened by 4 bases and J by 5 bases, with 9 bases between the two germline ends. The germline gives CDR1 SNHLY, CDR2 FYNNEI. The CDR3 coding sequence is TGTGCCAGCAGTGCCGAAGGGGATCAGCCCCAGCATTTT. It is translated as CASSAEGDQPQHF.

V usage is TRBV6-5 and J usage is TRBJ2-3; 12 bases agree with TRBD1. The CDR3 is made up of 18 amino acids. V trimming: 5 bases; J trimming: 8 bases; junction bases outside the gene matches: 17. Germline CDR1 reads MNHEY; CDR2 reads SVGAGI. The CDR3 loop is CASSTIRGSGTGGGTQYF. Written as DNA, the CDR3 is TGTGCCAGCAGTACGATAAGGGGCTCCGGGACAGGGGGCGGTACGCAGTATTTT.

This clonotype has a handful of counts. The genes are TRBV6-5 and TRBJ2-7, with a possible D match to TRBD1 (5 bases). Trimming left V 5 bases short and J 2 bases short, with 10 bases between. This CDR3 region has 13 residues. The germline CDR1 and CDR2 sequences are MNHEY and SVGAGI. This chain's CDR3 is CASSADRTYEQYF. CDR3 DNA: TGTGCCAGCAGTGCAGACAGAACCTACGAGCAGTACTTC.

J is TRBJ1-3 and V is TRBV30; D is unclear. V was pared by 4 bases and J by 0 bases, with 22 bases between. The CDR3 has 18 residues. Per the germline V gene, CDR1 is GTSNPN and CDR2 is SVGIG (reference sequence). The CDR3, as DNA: TGTGCCTGGATGGTAGGAGGTGCGGCAGGCCTCTCTGGAAACACCATATATTTT. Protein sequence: CAWMVGGAAGLSGNTIYF.

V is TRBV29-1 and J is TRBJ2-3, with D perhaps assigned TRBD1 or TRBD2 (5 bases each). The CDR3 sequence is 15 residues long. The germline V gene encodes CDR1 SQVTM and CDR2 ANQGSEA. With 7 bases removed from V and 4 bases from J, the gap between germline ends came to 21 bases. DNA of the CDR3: TGCAGCGCCCCCCCCGTAGGGAGCAGGGCAGATACGCAGTATTTT. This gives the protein CSAPPVGSRADTQYF.

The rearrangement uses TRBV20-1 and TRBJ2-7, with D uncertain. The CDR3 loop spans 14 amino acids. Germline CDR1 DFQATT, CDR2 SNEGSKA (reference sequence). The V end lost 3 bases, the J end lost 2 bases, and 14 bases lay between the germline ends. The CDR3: CSASQARTTYEQYF. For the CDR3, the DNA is TGCAGTGCTAGCCAGGCTAGAACAACCTACGAGCAGTACTTC.

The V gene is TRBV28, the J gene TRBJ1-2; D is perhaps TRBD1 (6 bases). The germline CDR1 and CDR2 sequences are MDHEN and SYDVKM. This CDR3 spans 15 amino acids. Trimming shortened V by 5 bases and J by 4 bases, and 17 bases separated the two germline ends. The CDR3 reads CASSRQGPPVYGYTF. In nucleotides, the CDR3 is TGTGCCAGCAGTCGCCAGGGGCCCCCAGTCTATGGCTACACCTTC.

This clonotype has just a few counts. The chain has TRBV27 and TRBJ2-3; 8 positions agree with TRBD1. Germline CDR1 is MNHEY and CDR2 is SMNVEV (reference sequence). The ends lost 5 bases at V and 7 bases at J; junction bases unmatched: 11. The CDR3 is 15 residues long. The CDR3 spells CASSRTGTGDHTQYF. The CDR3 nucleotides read TGTGCCAGCAGTCGAACCGGGACAGGAGATCATACGCAGTATTTT.

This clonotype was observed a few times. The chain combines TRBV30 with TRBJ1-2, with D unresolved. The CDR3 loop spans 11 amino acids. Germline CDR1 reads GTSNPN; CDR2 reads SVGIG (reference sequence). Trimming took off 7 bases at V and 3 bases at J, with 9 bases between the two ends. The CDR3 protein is CASQRDYGYTF. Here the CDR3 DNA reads TGTGCCTCACAGAGAGACTATGGCTACACCTTC.

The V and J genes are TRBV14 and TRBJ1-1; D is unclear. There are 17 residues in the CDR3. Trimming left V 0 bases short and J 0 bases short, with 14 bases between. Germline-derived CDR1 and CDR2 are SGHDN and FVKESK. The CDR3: CASSQDWGAGLNTEAFF. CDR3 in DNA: TGTGCCAGCAGCCAAGATTGGGGTGCAGGTTTGAACACTGAAGCTTTCTTT.